Sequencing of this T cell receptor beta chain was carried out in a study of cytotoxic CD8 clonotypes in ibrutinib-treated CLL. Across the whole study: Patients: more than nine relapsed/refractory, approximately 16 treatment-naive, 17 IGHV unmutated.

Produced via immunoSEQ multiplex PCR; TCRdb's table is partial and in-frame only. This sample yields more than 30,000 clones, of which approximately 70% are seen a single time; around a quarter belongs to the top ten. Note on this clone: Its specificity is unknown.

CDR1 and CDR2 from the germline V gene are MDHEN and SYDVKM. V gave up 7 bases and J gave up 13 bases, with 13 bases separating them. This CDR3 comprises 11 residues. The study, taken as a whole, reports: Among the clonotypes, public ones were uncommon and contracted or held stable on treatment. Clonality correlated strongly with circulating CD8+ T cells and exceeded age-matched healthy donors at baseline. Clonality rose at ibrutinib response and fell back toward baseline at progression.

The specimen was PBMCs, collected before ibrutinib treatment. The source is a human donor with chronic lymphocytic leukemia. This rearrangement joins TRBV28 to TRBJ1-4; D unclear. The CDR3 is CASTLRGVLFF. CDR3 sequence (DNA): TGTGCCAGCACCTTACGCGGTGTACTGTTTTTT.